A single sample is the source of the 25 T cell receptor beta chains below, sequenced in a study of cytomegalovirus exposure and HLA in healthy donors listed by TCRdb under 2017. The method behind the library was the immunoSEQ multiplex PCR assay. The source is immuneACCESS, and TCRdb retained only in-frame sequences with V and J called. Part of the clones is not carried over; for the studies checked, unresolved V genes explain less than half of this, and the remainder is unexplained. The sample table shows 200,000 or so clones, and 88% are seen once. The top ten clones comprise over 2.5% of the sample. The sample taken for sequencing was PBMCs. The receptors derive from a woman aged 18-29 years in good health and CMV-seronegative.

This clone was seen once. This sequence joins TRBV4-3 and TRBJ2-3; TRBD2 agrees at 7 bases. The CDR3 runs 16 residues. The junction had 6 bases not matched to a gene; V was cut back by 1 base and J by 2 bases. Germline values: CDR1 LGHNA, CDR2 YSLEER. CDR3 amino acids: CASSQGLAATTDTQYF. The CDR3 nucleotides are TGCGCCAGCAGCCAAGGGCTAGCGGCCACCACAGATACGCAGTATTTT.

The chain uses TRBV27 and TRBJ2-3, with 9 bases fitting TRBD2. The CDR3 contains 15 residues. The V segment lost 6 bases and the J segment 5 bases; nucleotides outside the gene matches: 9. From germline, CDR1 is MNHEY and CDR2 SMNVEV (reference sequence). The DNA for the CDR3 is TGTGCCAGCAGGTCTGGTGGAGCGGGAGGAGATACGCAGTATTTT. Translating gives CASRSGGAGGDTQYF.

V is TRBV19 and J is TRBJ2-7; 14 nucleotides line up with TRBD2. CDR3 size: 16 residues. Germline assignment: CDR1 LNHDA and CDR2 SQIVND (reference sequence). Trimming cost V 5 bases and J 6 bases; bases outside gene matches: 9. For the CDR3, the DNA is TGTGCCAGTAGTCCCCCCGGACTAGCGGGGGGCGGCGAGCAGTACTTC. This codes for CASSPPGLAGGGEQYF.

The chain couples TRBV7-2 to TRBJ2-3; 9 bases align to TRBD2. This CDR3 has 15 residues. V lost 1 base and J lost 5; bases outside the gene matches: 4. Germline CDR1 SGHTA, CDR2 FQGNSA. The DNA for the CDR3 is TGTGCCAGCAGCTTAGTAGCGGGAGTTGGAGATACGCAGTATTTT. This gives the protein CASSLVAGVGDTQYF.

This clone has a handful of counts. This chain connects TRBV9 to TRBJ1-3; 8 bases fit TRBD1. Germline-derived CDR1 and CDR2 are SGDLS and YYNGEE. The CDR3 has 16 residues. With 3 bases clipped from V and 4 bases from J, the junction kept 9 bases outside the gene matches. The CDR3 spells CASSELDRAWGNTIYF. DNA for the CDR3: TGTGCCAGCAGCGAATTGGACAGGGCTTGGGGAAACACCATATATTTT.

V gene TRBV7-2 combines with J gene TRBJ2-2; 10 nucleotides agree with TRBD1. Germline V gene lookup returns CDR1 SGHTA and CDR2 FQGNSA. V lost 5 bases and J lost 6; bases outside the gene matches: 9. The CDR3 has 16 amino acids. CDR3 in amino acids: CASSRTGTGVAGELFF. CDR3 coding DNA: TGTGCCAGCAGCCGCACCGGGACAGGGGTCGCCGGGGAGCTGTTTTTT. The whole variable domain, filled in from reference TRBV7-2 and TRBJ2-2, reads GAGVSQSPSNKVTEKGKDVELRCDPISGHTALYWYRQSLGQGLEFLIYFQGNSAPDKSGLPSDRFSAERTGGSVSTLTIQRTQQEDSAVYLCASSRTGTGVAGELFFGEGSRLTVL.

Of note for this clone: In the same sample, other DNA sequences code for this CDR3. The chain recombines TRBV29-1 with TRBJ1-2; the D is unclear. The CDR3 spans 12 residues. From germline, CDR1 is SQVTM and CDR2 ANQGSEA. The V end was cut by 5 bases, the J end by 2 bases, with 9 bases between. The CDR3 here is CSVSSGNYGYTF. CDR3 DNA: TGCAGCGTTAGTAGCGGCAACTATGGCTACACCTTC.

This sequence joins TRBV6-1 and TRBJ2-7; 7 bases match TRBD2. Per the germline V gene, CDR1 is MNHNS and CDR2 is SASEGT. After removal of 3 bases from V and 6 bases from J, the junction contained 8 bases not matched to a gene. The CDR3 runs to 14 residues. CDR3: CASSDAGAGLEQYF. As DNA, the CDR3 is TGTGCCAGCAGTGATGCGGGAGCGGGTCTCGAGCAGTACTTC.

The rearrangement uses TRBV30 and TRBJ2-4; 10 positions match TRBD2. This CDR3 contains 13 residues. J gave up 6 bases and V 5 bases, and 4 bases lay outside the gene matches. The germline V gene has CDR1 GTSNPN and CDR2 SVGIG (reference sequence). CDR3: CAWGGLAVNIQYF. The CDR3, as DNA: TGTGCCTGGGGAGGACTAGCGGTAAACATTCAGTACTTC.

The chain joins TRBV6-5 to TRBJ1-2, with D possibly matching TRBD1 (6 bases). This CDR3 has 13 residues. The ends were cut back, 6 bases at V and 8 bases at J, with 16 bases in the middle. CDR1 is MNHEY, CDR2 SVGAGI, per germline. This CDR3 reads CASSFRQGWGYTF. The CDR3 region has the DNA TGTGCCAGCAGCTTTAGGCAGGGGTGGGGCTACACCTTC.

The CDR3 protein is CASRGVRGPMCNEQFF. CDR3 nucleotide sequence: TGTGCCAGCCGTGGTGTCAGGGGGCCCATGTGCAATGAGCAGTTCTTC. The chain recombines TRBV7-8 with TRBJ2-1; 8 bases are shared with TRBD1. This CDR3 is 16 amino acids long. J lost 6 bases, V lost 8 bases, and 15 bases had no gene match. CDR1 SGHVS and CDR2 FQNEAQ come from the germline V gene.

The chain uses TRBV5-1 and TRBJ2-5; tentatively, D is TRBD2 (5 bases). V lost 0 bases and J 2 bases, leaving 11 bases between the germline ends. This CDR3 has 15 residues. Germline V gene sequence: CDR1 SGHRS, CDR2 YFSETQ. CDR3 sequence: CASSLEWGVQETQYF. CDR3 in DNA: TGCGCCAGCAGCTTGGAATGGGGAGTACAAGAGACCCAGTACTTC.

The CDR3: CASSVGGLAQWETQYF. The CDR3 DNA follows: TGTGCCAGCAGCGTAGGGGGACTAGCTCAGTGGGAGACCCAGTACTTC. The J gene is TRBJ2-5, the V gene TRBV9; 9 positions match TRBD2. CDR1 and CDR2 (germline): SGDLS, YYNGEE. CDR3 size: 16 residues. Trimming cost V 0 bases and J 5 bases; bases outside gene matches: 8.

The rearrangement uses TRBV7-9 and TRBJ1-2; no definite D call. Trimming removed 5 bases from V and 8 bases from J, with 15 bases in between. The CDR3 length is 13 residues. CDR1 and CDR2 (germline): SEHNR, FQNEAQ (reference sequence). The CDR3: CASSAHGGRGYTF. The CDR3, as DNA: TGTGCCAGCAGCGCACATGGCGGGAGAGGCTACACCTTC.

V and J are TRBV28 and TRBJ2-5, with a weak D call TRBD1 (6 bases). The CDR3 loop spans 15 amino acids. The germline V gene has CDR1 MDHEN and CDR2 SYDVKM. V lost 5 bases to trimming and J lost 3 bases, with 16 bases between them. The CDR3 coding sequence is TGTGCCAGCAGTCGGAGCCGACAGGAGAAAGAGACCCAGTACTTC. This translates into CASSRSRQEKETQYF.

The chain couples TRBV19 to TRBJ1-2; no definite D call. CDR3 length: 13 amino acids. V lost 6 bases, J lost 6 bases, and 14 bases lay in between. Germline CDR1 LNHDA, CDR2 SQIVND (reference sequence). CDR3 nucleotide sequence: TGTGCCAGTAGCCGGCGGGGTAGCGATGGCTACACCTTC. Translating gives CASSRRGSDGYTF.

The V and J genes are TRBV5-1 and TRBJ2-3, with 7 nucleotides matching TRBD2. The germline gives CDR1 SGHRS, CDR2 YFSETQ. Germline trimming cut 3 bases from V and 2 bases from J; bases unmatched to any gene: 9. There are 16 residues in the CDR3. CDR3: CASSSSELALTDTQYF. The CDR3 DNA follows: TGCGCCAGCAGCTCTTCTGAACTAGCGCTCACAGATACGCAGTATTTT.

The chain uses TRBV4-2 and TRBJ2-1, with D unclear. Germline assignment: CDR1 LGHNA and CDR2 YNFKEQ. The V end was cut by 0 bases, the J end by 8 bases, with 8 bases between. The CDR3 has 13 amino acids. In DNA form, the CDR3 reads TGTGCCAGCAGCCAAGATGACTTCGATGAGCAGTTCTTC. Its protein product is CASSQDDFDEQFF.

The chain couples TRBV4-2 to TRBJ2-3, with D tentatively TRBD2 (5 bases). Germline CDR1 is LGHNA and CDR2 is YNFKEQ. This CDR3 spans 16 amino acids. Trimming cost V 0 bases and J 2 bases, with 12 bases left between them. The CDR3 DNA follows: TGTGCCAGCAGCCAAGAGGAAGCGGAATTCACAGATACGCAGTATTTT. Translating it yields CASSQEEAEFTDTQYF.

The chain is built from TRBV27 and TRBJ2-7, with TRBD2 matching 11 bases. The CDR3 extends over 15 amino acids. Trimming cost V 3 bases and J 7 bases; bases outside gene matches: 8. Germline V CDR1 and CDR2: MNHEY, SMNVEV (reference sequence). The DNA for the CDR3 is TGTGCCAGCAGTTTCTTAGCGGGAGGGCCGGGGGAGCAGTACTTC. Translated, it gives CASSFLAGGPGEQYF.

This chain joins TRBV7-2 and TRBJ2-3, with TRBD2 matching over 7 bases. Germline V gene lookup returns CDR1 SGHTA and CDR2 FQGNSA. V was pared by 6 bases and J by 6 bases, with 3 bases of the junction left unmatched. The CDR3 totals 12 residues. DNA of the CDR3: TGTGCCAGCAGTAGCGGGTGGGATACGCAGTATTTT. It codes for CASSSGWDTQYF.

This clone was observed many times. The rearrangement uses TRBV6-1 and TRBJ2-2; weak D call: TRBD1 (7 bases). Germline V gene sequence: CDR1 MNHNS, CDR2 SASEGT. The CDR3 totals 14 residues. V was shortened by 9 bases and J by 7 bases, with 18 bases between the two germline ends. CDR3 loop: CASDREVENGELFF. For the CDR3, the DNA is TGTGCCAGTGACAGGGAGGTGGAGAACGGGGAGCTGTTTTTT.

The chain employs TRBV7-2 and TRBJ2-7; the D gene is possibly TRBD2 (6 bases). Trimming took off 2 bases at V and 4 bases at J, with 12 bases between the two ends. Per the germline V gene, CDR1 is SGHTA and CDR2 is FQGNSA. The CDR3 has 14 residues. This CDR3 reads CASSLKGDSYEQYF. The CDR3 nucleotides read TGTGCCAGCAGCTTAAAAGGGGACTCTTACGAGCAGTACTTC.

J is TRBJ2-1 and V is TRBV30; 8 bases align to TRBD2. CDR3 size: 18 residues. CDR1 is GTSNPN, CDR2 SVGIG, per germline (reference sequence). The junction had 15 bases not matched to a gene; V was cut back by 2 bases and J by 3 bases. DNA of the CDR3: TGTGCCTGGAGTCCCGCTTTTCCCGCACTAGCGGTCTACAATGAGCAGTTCTTC. It encodes CAWSPAFPALAVYNEQFF.

This clone came up once. The V gene is TRBV30, the J gene TRBJ1-2, with TRBD1 matching over 8 bases. The germline CDR1 and CDR2 sequences are GTSNPN and SVGIG (reference sequence). This CDR3 spans 14 amino acids. V shed 0 bases and J 4 bases; nucleotides not matched to a gene: 4. As DNA, the CDR3 is TGTGCCTGGAGTGTATCCGACAGGGGCTATGGCTACACCTTC. Translating it yields CAWSVSDRGYGYTF.